This entry is about one TCR beta chain. This sample was taken from a study of blood T cell repertoires in COVID-19. About the study: The study drew acute and convalescent COVID-19 samples from the United States, Italy and Spain. Nucleic acid was either cDNA or gDNA, and it came from T cells, B-cell-depleted T cells, or PBMCs.

The germline gives CDR1 LGHNA, CDR2 YNFKEQ. CDR3 length equals 15 residues. J lost 8 bases, V lost 1 base, and 8 bases had no gene match. Per the study methods: Estimation of nucleated cell counts relied on the amplification of reference gene primers. The assay was immunoSEQ multiplex PCR, and TCRdb's table has in-frame clones only and misses some. That table furnishes V, J and clone size, whereas the DNA furnished D and trimming. Here the sample spans about 140,000 clones, roughly 79% being singletons. Sequencing input: peripheral blood. The chain combines TRBV4-2 with TRBJ1-2, with 9 bases matching TRBD1. The sequence was obtained from a woman aged 55-70 years with active or convalescent COVID-19. CDR3 bases: TGTGCCAGCAGCCAAGTGGGGACAGGGTCTGGAGGCTACACCTTC. It is translated as CASSQVGTGSGGYTF.